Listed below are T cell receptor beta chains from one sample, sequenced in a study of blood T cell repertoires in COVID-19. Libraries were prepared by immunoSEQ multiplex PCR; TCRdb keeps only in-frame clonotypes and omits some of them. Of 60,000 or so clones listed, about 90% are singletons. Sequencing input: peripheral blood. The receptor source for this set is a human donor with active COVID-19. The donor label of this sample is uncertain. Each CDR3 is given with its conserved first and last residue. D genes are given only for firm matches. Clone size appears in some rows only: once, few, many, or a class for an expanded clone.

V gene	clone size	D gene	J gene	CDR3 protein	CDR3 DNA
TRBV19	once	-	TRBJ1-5	CASSWTEGQPQHF	TGTGCCAGTAGTTGGACAGAGGGCCAGCCCCAGCATTTT
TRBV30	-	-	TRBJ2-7	CAWSVLRYEQYF	TGTGCCTGGAGTGTTCTCCGCTACGAGCAGTACTTC
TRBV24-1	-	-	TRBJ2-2	CATSDFVRGLGELFF	TGTGCCACCAGTGATTTTGTGCGGGGTCTCGGGGAGCTGTTTTTT
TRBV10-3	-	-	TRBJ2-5	CAISETVMGETQYF	TGTGCCATCAGTGAAACAGTAATGGGAGAGACCCAGTACTTC
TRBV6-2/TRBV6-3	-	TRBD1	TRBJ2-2	CASSLKRHRGPNTGELFF	TGTGCCAGCAGTCTAAAAAGGCACAGGGGACCGAACACCGGGGAGCTGTTTTTT
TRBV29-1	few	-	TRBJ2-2	CSVEKGNKNTGELFF	TGCAGCGTGGAAAAGGGGAACAAGAACACCGGGGAGCTGTTTTTT
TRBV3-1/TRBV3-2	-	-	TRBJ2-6	CASSQEATSSGANVLTF	TGTGCCAGCAGCCAAGAGGCCACCTCCTCTGGGGCCAACGTCCTGACTTTC
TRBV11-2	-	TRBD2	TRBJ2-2	CASSFAGTTNTGELFF	TGTGCCAGCAGCTTTGCCGGGACTACGAACACCGGGGAGCTGTTTTTT
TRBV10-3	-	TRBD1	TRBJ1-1	CAISEWGQGRTEAFF	TGTGCCATCAGTGAGTGGGGACAGGGGAGAACTGAAGCTTTCTTT
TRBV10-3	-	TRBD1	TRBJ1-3	CAISWTGTGNTIYF	TGTGCCATCAGCTGGACAGGTACTGGAAACACCATATATTTT
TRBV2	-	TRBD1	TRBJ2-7	CASFVGGAQGEQYF	TGTGCCAGCTTTGTAGGGGGCGCCCAGGGCGAGCAGTACTTC
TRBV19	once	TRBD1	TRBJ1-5	CASSLLTGTAHNQPQHF	TGTGCCAGTAGCTTACTGACCGGGACAGCTCACAATCAGCCCCAGCATTTT
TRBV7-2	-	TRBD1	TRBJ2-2	CASSTRQGVTGELFF	TGTGCCAGCAGCACCCGACAGGGTGTGACCGGGGAGCTGTTTTTT